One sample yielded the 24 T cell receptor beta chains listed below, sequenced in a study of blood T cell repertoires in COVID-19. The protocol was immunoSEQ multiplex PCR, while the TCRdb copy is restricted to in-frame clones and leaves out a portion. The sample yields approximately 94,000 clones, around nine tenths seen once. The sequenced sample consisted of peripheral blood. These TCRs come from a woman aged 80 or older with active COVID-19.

The CDR3 DNA is TGTGCCTGGAGTGTCGGACAGTCCTATGGCTACACCTTC. Translation: CAWSVGQSYGYTF. The V call is TRBV30, the J call TRBJ1-2; weak D call: TRBD1 (6 bases). This CDR3 is 13 amino acids long. Trimming pared 0 bases from V and 4 bases from J, leaving 9 bases between. From germline, CDR1 is GTSNPN and CDR2 SVGIG (reference sequence). The whole variable domain, remainder taken from reference TRBV30 and TRBJ1-2, is SQTIHQWPATLVQPVGSPLSLECTVEGTSNPNLYWYRQAAGRGLQLLFYSVGIGQISSEVPQNLSASRPQDRQFILSSKKLLLSDSGFYLCAWSVGQSYGYTFGSGTRLTVV.

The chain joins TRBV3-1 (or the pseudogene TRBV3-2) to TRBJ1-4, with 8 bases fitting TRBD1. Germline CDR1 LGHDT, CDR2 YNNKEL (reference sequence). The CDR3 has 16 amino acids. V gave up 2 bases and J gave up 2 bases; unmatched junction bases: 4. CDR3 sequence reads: CASSQPGQATNEKLFF. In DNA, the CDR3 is TGTGCCAGCAGCCAACCGGGACAGGCTACTAATGAAAAACTGTTTTTT.

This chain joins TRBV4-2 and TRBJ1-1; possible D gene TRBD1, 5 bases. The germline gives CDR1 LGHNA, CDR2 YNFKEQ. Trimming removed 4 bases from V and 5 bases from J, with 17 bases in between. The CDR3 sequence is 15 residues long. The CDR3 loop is CASSPGGTGETEAFF. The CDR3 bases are TGTGCCAGCAGCCCGGGCGGTACGGGGGAGACTGAAGCTTTCTTT.

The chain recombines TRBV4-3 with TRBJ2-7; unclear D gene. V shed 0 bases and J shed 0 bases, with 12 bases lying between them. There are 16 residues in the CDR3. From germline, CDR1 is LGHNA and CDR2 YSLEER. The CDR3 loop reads CASSQDILSYSYEQYF. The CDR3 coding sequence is TGCGCCAGCAGCCAAGATATACTATCTTACTCCTACGAGCAGTACTTC.

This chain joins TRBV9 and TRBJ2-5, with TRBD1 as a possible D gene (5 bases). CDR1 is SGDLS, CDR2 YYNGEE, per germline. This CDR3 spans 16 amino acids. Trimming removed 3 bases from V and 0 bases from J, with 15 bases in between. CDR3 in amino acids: CASSATTRAYQETQYF. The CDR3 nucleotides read TGTGCCAGCAGCGCCACGACCAGGGCGTACCAAGAGACCCAGTACTTC.

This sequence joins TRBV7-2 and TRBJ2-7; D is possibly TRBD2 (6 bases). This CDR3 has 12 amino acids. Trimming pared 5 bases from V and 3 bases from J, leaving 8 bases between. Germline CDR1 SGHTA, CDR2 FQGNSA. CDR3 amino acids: CASSLTSYEQYF. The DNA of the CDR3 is TGTGCCAGCAGCCTGACTAGCTACGAGCAGTACTTC.

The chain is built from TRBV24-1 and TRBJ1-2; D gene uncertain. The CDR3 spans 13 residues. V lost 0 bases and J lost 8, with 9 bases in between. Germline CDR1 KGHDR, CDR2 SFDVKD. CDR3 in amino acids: CATSDLSGFGYTF. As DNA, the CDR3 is TGTGCCACCAGTGATTTGTCGGGGTTCGGCTACACCTTC.

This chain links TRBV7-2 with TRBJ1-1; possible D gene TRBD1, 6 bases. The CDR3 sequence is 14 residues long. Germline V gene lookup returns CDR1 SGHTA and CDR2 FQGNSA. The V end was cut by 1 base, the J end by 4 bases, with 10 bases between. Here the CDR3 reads CASSLDRAATEAFF. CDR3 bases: TGTGCCAGCAGCTTAGACAGGGCAGCCACTGAAGCTTTCTTT.

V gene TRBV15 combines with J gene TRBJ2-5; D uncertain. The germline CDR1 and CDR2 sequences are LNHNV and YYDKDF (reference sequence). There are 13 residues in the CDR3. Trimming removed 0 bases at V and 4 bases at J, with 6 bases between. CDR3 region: CATSRDPRETQYF. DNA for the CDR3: TGTGCCACCAGCAGAGACCCTAGAGAGACCCAGTACTTC. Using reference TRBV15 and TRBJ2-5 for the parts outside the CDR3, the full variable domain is DAMVIQNPRYQVTQFGKPVTLSCSQTLNHNVMYWYQQKSSQAPKLLFHYYDKDFNNEADTPDNFQSRRPNTSFCFLDIRSPGLGDTAMYLCATSRDPRETQYFGPGTRLLVL.

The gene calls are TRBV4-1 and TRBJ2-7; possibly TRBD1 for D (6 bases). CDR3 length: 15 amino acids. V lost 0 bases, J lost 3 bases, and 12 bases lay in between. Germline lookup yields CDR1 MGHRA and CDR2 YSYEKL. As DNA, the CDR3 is TGCGCCAGCAGCCAAGATTTGGGACACCGCTACGAGCAGTACTTC. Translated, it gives CASSQDLGHRYEQYF.

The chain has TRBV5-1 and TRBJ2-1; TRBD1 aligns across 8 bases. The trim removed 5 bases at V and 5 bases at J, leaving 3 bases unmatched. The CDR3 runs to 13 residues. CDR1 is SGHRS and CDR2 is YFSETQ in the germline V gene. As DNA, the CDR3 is TGCGCCAGCAGACCGGGACAGGACAATGAGCAGTTCTTC. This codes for CASRPGQDNEQFF.

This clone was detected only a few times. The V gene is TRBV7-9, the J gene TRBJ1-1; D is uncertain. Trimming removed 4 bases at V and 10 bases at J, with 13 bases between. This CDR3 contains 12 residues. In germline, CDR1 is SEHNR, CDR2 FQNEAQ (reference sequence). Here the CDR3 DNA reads TGTGCCAGCAGCTCCACGGCGGCCTTAGCTTTCTTT. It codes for CASSSTAALAFF. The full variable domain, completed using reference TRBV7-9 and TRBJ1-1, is DTGVSQNPRHKITKRGQNVTFRCDPISEHNRLYWYRQTLGQGPEFLTYFQNEAQLEKSRLLSDRFSAERPKGSFSTLEIQRTEQGDSAMYLCASSSTAALAFFGQGTRLTVV.

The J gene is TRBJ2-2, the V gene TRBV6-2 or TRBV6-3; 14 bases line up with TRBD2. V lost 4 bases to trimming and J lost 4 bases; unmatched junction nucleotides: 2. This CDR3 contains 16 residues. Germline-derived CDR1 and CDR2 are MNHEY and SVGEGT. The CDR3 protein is CASSSGLAGVTGELFF. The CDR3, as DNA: TGTGCCAGCAGTTCGGGACTAGCGGGAGTCACCGGGGAGCTGTTTTTT.

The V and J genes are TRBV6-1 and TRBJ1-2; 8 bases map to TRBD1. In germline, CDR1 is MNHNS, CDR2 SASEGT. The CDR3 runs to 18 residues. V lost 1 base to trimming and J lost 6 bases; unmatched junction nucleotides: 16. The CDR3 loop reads CASSEVNRGLGGRNGYTF. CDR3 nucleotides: TGTGCCAGCAGTGAAGTCAACAGGGGGTTAGGGGGAAGAAATGGCTACACCTTC.

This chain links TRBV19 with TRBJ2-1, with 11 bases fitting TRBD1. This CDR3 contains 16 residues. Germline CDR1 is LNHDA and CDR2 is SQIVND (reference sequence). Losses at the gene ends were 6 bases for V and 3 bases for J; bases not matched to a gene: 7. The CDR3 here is CASSDRTGGFYNEQFF. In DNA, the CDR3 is TGTGCCAGTAGCGATCGGACAGGGGGCTTCTACAATGAGCAGTTCTTC.

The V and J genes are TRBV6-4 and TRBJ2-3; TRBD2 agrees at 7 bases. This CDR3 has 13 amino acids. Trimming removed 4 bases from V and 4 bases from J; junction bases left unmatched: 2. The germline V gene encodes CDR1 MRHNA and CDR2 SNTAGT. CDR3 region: CASSVAGADTQYF. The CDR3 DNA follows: TGTGCCAGCAGTGTAGCGGGCGCAGATACGCAGTATTTT.

CDR3 loop: CASRMVQGETQYF. DNA for the CDR3: TGCGCCAGCAGGATGGTGCAGGGAGAGACCCAGTACTTC. This sequence joins TRBV5-1 and TRBJ2-5; the D gene is possibly TRBD1 (5 bases). The CDR3 runs to 13 residues. The V end was cut by 5 bases, the J end by 4 bases, with 12 bases between. Germline V CDR1 and CDR2: SGHRS, YFSETQ.

In nucleotides, the CDR3 is TGTGCCACCAGCAACGACAGAAACGAGCAGTACTTC. This encodes CATSNDRNEQYF. The chain combines TRBV15 with TRBJ2-7, with D possibly matching TRBD1 (5 bases). The ends were cut back, 4 bases at V and 5 bases at J, with 9 bases in the middle. This CDR3 has 12 residues. CDR1 is LNHNV, CDR2 YYDKDF, per germline (reference sequence).

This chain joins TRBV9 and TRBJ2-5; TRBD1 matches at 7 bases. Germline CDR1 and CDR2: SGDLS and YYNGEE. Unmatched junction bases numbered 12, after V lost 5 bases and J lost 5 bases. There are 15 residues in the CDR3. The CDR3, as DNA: TGTGCCAGCAGTAGGGAACAGGGGTTATGGGAGACCCAGTACTTC. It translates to CASSREQGLWETQYF.

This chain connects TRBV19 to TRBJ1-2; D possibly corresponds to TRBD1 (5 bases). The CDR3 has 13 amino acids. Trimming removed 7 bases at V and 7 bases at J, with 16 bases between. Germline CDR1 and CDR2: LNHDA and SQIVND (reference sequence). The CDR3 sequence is CASTQGGIGGYTF. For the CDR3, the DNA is TGTGCCAGTACCCAGGGAGGGATAGGTGGCTACACCTTC.

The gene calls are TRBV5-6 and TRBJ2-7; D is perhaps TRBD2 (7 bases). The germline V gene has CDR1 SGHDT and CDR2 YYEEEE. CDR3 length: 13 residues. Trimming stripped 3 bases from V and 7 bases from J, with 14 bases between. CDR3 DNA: TGTGCCAGCAGCTGGGAGGGGGTCCCGGAGCAGTACTTC. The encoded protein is CASSWEGVPEQYF.

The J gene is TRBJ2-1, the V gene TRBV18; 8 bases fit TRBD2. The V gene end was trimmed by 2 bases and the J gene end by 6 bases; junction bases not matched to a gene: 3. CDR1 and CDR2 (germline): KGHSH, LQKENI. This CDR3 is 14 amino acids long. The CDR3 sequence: CASSPLGTSNEQFF. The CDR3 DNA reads TGTGCCAGCTCACCATTGGGGACTAGCAATGAGCAGTTCTTC.

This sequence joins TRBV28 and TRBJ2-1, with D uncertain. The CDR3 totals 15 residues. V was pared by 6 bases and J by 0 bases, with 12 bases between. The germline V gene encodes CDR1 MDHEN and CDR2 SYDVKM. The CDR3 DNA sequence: TGTGCCAGCAGGTTAGTTGAGAGCTCCTACAATGAGCAGTTCTTC. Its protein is CASRLVESSYNEQFF.

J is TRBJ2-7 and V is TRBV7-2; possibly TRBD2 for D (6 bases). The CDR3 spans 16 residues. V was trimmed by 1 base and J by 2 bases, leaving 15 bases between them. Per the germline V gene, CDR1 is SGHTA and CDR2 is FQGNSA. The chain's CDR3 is CASSLGFLAVTYEQYF. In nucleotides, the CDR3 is TGTGCCAGCAGCTTAGGGTTTTTAGCGGTTACCTACGAGCAGTACTTC.